This section outlines one TCR beta chain sequence together with its context. Sequencing used immunoSEQ multiplex PCR; TCRdb keeps in-frame clones, though not all of them. The sample holds roughly 72,000 clones, around nine tenths seen once. This specimen belongs to a study of T cell changes during pregnancy in multiple sclerosis. This sample comprised CD4+ T cells from peripheral blood mononuclear cells, obtained before pregnancy. The sequence was obtained from a female donor with multiple sclerosis, enrolled in a pregnancy study.

In DNA form, the CDR3 reads TGTGCCAGCAGCGTAGTCCCGGTCAACACTGAAGCTTTCTTT. Protein product: CASSVVPVNTEAFF. The genes are TRBV9 and TRBJ1-1; no clear D gene. The CDR3 loop spans 14 amino acids. The V gene lost 0 bases and the J gene lost 2 bases, with 8 bases spanning the gap. Germline lookup yields CDR1 SGDLS and CDR2 YYNGEE.